Each of the 21 T cell receptor beta chains below was sequenced from the same sample in a study of blood T cell repertoires in COVID-19. Sequencing used immunoSEQ multiplex PCR; TCRdb keeps in-frame clones, though not all of them. The table lists over 250,000 clones, approximately 90% of them singletons. Sequencing was done on a sample of PBMCs or T cells enriched from blood (not recorded which). All receptors come from a man aged 40-49 years who had recovered from COVID-19.

CDR3 nucleotide sequence: TGTGCCAGCAGGATCGGGGACAGGGGAGGTTTACCCGGACGCAATGAGCAGTTCTTC. As protein: CASRIGDRGGLPGRNEQFF. The chain joins TRBV7-9 to TRBJ2-1, with 10 bases lining up with TRBD1. After removal of 6 bases from V and 6 bases from J, the junction contained 20 bases not matched to a gene. CDR3 length: 19 residues. CDR1 is SEHNR, CDR2 FQNEAQ, per germline (reference sequence).

This rearrangement joins TRBV27 to TRBJ1-1; 8 bases line up with TRBD1. Germline CDR1 MNHEY, CDR2 SMNVEV (reference sequence). The CDR3 totals 14 residues. Unmatched junction bases numbered 2, after V lost 5 bases and J lost 0 bases. The CDR3 nucleotides read TGTGCCAGCAGTACGGGACAGGTGAACACTGAAGCTTTCTTT. Protein product: CASSTGQVNTEAFF.

This clone was recorded a few times. The chain couples TRBV27 to TRBJ1-1; perhaps TRBD1 as D (6 bases). Trimming left V 7 bases short and J 4 bases short, with 19 bases between. Germline CDR1 is MNHEY and CDR2 is SMNVEV (reference sequence). This CDR3 is built from 15 residues. The DNA of the CDR3 is TGTGCCAGCACCTCAGCAGGGGCTACTAGCACTGAAGCTTTCTTT. It yields the protein CASTSAGATSTEAFF.

The rearrangement joins TRBV5-1 to TRBJ2-2; TRBD1 aligns across 7 bases. Trimming cost V 6 bases and J 5 bases; bases outside gene matches: 4. This CDR3 is 13 amino acids long. Germline lookup yields CDR1 SGHRS and CDR2 YFSETQ. CDR3 DNA sequence: TGCGCCAGCAATCAGGGGGTAACCGGGGAGCTGTTTTTT. Its translation is CASNQGVTGELFF. Drawing the rest from reference TRBV5-1 and TRBJ2-2, the complete variable domain is KAGVTQTPRYLIKTRGQQVTLSCSPISGHRSVSWYQQTPGQGLQFLFEYFSETQRNKGNFPGRFSGRQFSNSRSEMNVSTLELGDSALYLCASNQGVTGELFFGEGSRLTVL.

The chain has TRBV7-6 and TRBJ2-3; 8 bases are shared with TRBD2. Germline V CDR1 and CDR2: SGHVS, FNYEAQ. The CDR3 consists of 16 residues. Trimming cost V 5 bases and J 0 bases; bases outside gene matches: 7. The chain's CDR3 is CASSLIAGISTDTQYF. CDR3 coding DNA: TGTGCCAGCAGCCTAATAGCGGGAATTAGCACAGATACGCAGTATTTT.

This clone was seen more than once but under ten times. The V gene is TRBV14, the J gene TRBJ2-7; a possible D gene is TRBD1 (6 bases). V lost 3 bases and J lost 3, with 18 bases in between. The CDR3 is 16 residues long. Germline loops: CDR1 SGHDN, CDR2 FVKESK. The CDR3 DNA is TGTGCCAGCAGCCAGGCCGACTGGGGGCCAAACTACGAGCAGTACTTC. This sequence encodes CASSQADWGPNYEQYF.

The J gene is TRBJ1-3, the V gene TRBV29-1; 9 bases fit TRBD1. The ends lost 4 bases at V and 5 bases at J; junction bases unmatched: 3. The germline V gene has CDR1 SQVTM and CDR2 ANQGSEA. The CDR3 spans 13 residues. Here the CDR3 DNA reads TGCAGCGTTGTCGGACAGGGGAGAAACACCATATATTTT. It translates to CSVVGQGRNTIYF.

The V gene is TRBV6-2 or TRBV6-3, the J gene TRBJ2-2, with 9 bases lining up with TRBD2. The germline gives CDR1 MNHEY, CDR2 SVGEGT. This CDR3 comprises 17 residues. The J segment lost 0 bases and the V segment lost 4 bases, leaving 6 bases of the junction unmatched. The CDR3 spells CASSSLAGPTNTGELFF. In DNA form, the CDR3 reads TGTGCCAGCAGTTCACTAGCGGGCCCGACGAACACCGGGGAGCTGTTTTTT.

The genes are TRBV18 and TRBJ1-5, with 7 positions matching TRBD1. The CDR3 runs 15 residues. Germline loops: CDR1 KGHSH, CDR2 LQKENI. Trimming took 3 bases from V and 7 from J; bases not matched to a gene: 9. CDR3 loop: CASSPRQGVHQPQHF. Here the CDR3 DNA reads TGTGCCAGCTCACCGAGGCAGGGGGTCCACCAGCCCCAGCATTTT.

The genes are TRBV3-1 (or the pseudogene TRBV3-2) and TRBJ2-7; no clear D. CDR1 is LGHDT and CDR2 is YNNKEL in the germline V gene (reference sequence). V was trimmed by 1 base and J by 7 bases, leaving 5 bases between them. The CDR3 runs to 11 residues. CDR3 amino acids: CASSQAKEQYF. CDR3 nucleotides: TGTGCCAGCAGCCAAGCAAAAGAGCAGTACTTC.

This clone showed up just once. The chain couples TRBV6-5 to TRBJ2-7, with 7 bases fitting TRBD1. The ends lost 2 bases at V and 0 bases at J; junction bases unmatched: 4. Germline CDR1 MNHEY, CDR2 SVGAGI. The CDR3 runs 15 residues. The CDR3 protein is CASSYGDSRSYEQYF. For the CDR3, the DNA is TGTGCCAGCAGTTACGGGGACAGCCGCTCCTACGAGCAGTACTTC.

The J gene is TRBJ2-7, the V gene TRBV19; possible D gene TRBD1, 5 bases. The CDR3 loop spans 15 amino acids. Germline CDR1 and CDR2: LNHDA and SQIVND (reference sequence). Trimming removed 4 bases from V and 6 bases from J, with 19 bases in between. The CDR3 sequence is CASSKDSPPFCEQYF. CDR3 nucleotide sequence: TGTGCCAGTAGTAAAGACAGTCCACCCTTTTGCGAGCAGTACTTC. Filled out from reference TRBV19 and TRBJ2-7, the complete variable domain reads DGGITQSPKYLFRKEGQNVTLSCEQNLNHDAMYWYRQDPGQGLRLIYYSQIVNDFQKGDIAEGYSVSREKKESFPLTVTSAQKNPTAFYLCASSKDSPPFCEQYFGPGTRLTVT.

The chain joins TRBV7-2 to TRBJ1-5, with a weak D call TRBD1 (5 bases). This CDR3 is 16 amino acids long. The germline V gene has CDR1 SGHTA and CDR2 FQGNSA. V was trimmed by 5 bases and J by 0 bases, leaving 14 bases between them. This CDR3 reads CASSPRWGDSNQPQHF. The CDR3 DNA reads TGTGCCAGCAGCCCTCGGTGGGGGGATAGCAATCAGCCCCAGCATTTT.

This chain joins TRBV7-3 and TRBJ2-5; 12 positions match TRBD2. In germline, CDR1 is SGHTA, CDR2 FQGTGA. The CDR3 length is 15 residues. V was pared by 5 bases and J by 2 bases, with 3 bases of the junction left unmatched. As DNA, the CDR3 is TGTGCCAGCAGCCGAGGACTAGCGGGACAAGAGACCCAGTACTTC. Amino acid sequence: CASSRGLAGQETQYF.

The chain employs TRBV18 and TRBJ1-5; D is undetermined. Trimming took 6 bases from V and 0 from J, leaving 15 bases between them. Germline V lookup: CDR1 KGHSH, CDR2 LQKENI. This CDR3 contains 16 residues. This chain's CDR3 is CASSQPLVDSNQPQHF. Written as DNA, the CDR3 is TGTGCCAGCTCCCAGCCTCTAGTTGATAGCAATCAGCCCCAGCATTTT.

The rearrangement links TRBV6-1 to TRBJ1-5; possibly TRBD1 for D (6 bases). V lost 4 bases to trimming and J lost 1 base, with 14 bases between them. The V gene's germline CDR1 is MNHNS and CDR2 SASEGT. The CDR3 length is 16 residues. The CDR3 sequence: CASSGGGGRSNQPQHF. CDR3 DNA: TGTGCCAGCAGTGGTGGGGGCGGCAGGAGCAATCAGCCCCAGCATTTT.

The chain joins TRBV5-1 to TRBJ2-3; 8 bases agree with TRBD1. Germline CDR1 is SGHRS and CDR2 is YFSETQ. V shed 2 bases, J shed 4 bases, and the junction held 15 bases outside the gene matches. The length of the CDR3 is 18 residues. CDR3 DNA sequence: TGCGCCAGCAGCTTTTCAGGCGGACAGGGTCTTGTCGCAGATACGCAGTATTTT. Translated: CASSFSGGQGLVADTQYF.

There are many counts of this clone. The rearrangement uses TRBV24-1 and TRBJ2-2; unclear D gene. This CDR3 has 13 amino acids. Germline assignment: CDR1 KGHDR and CDR2 SFDVKD. Trimming cost V 2 bases and J 4 bases, with 4 bases left between them. The CDR3 bases are TGTGCCACCAGTGATTACATCACCGGGGAGCTGTTTTTT. Amino acids: CATSDYITGELFF.

This clone has a handful of counts. The identical CDR3 is also encoded by other nucleotide sequences in the sample. The rearrangement joins TRBV28 to TRBJ2-5; perhaps TRBD1 as D (5 bases). Trimming stripped 2 bases from V and 2 bases from J, with 9 bases between. This CDR3 is 14 amino acids long. Germline V lookup: CDR1 MDHEN, CDR2 SYDVKM. The CDR3 DNA follows: TGTGCCAGCAGTTTAGGGCAGGGACAAGAGACCCAGTACTTC. Translation gives CASSLGQGQETQYF.

V and J are TRBV29-1 and TRBJ2-6; no firm D call. This CDR3 spans 13 amino acids. CDR1 is SQVTM, CDR2 ANQGSEA, per germline. V was trimmed by 3 bases and J by 4 bases, leaving 7 bases between them. This CDR3 reads CSVDDGGANVLTF. As DNA, the CDR3 is TGCAGCGTTGATGACGGGGGGGCCAACGTCCTGACTTTC.

The genes are TRBV19 and TRBJ2-1; TRBD1 matches at 9 bases. Germline CDR1 LNHDA, CDR2 SQIVND (reference sequence). CDR3 length equals 17 residues. V shed 7 bases, J shed 4 bases, and the junction held 14 bases outside the gene matches. Here the CDR3 reads CASKEGRRTGAYNEQFF. In nucleotides, the CDR3 is TGTGCCAGTAAGGAAGGGCGGAGGACAGGGGCGTACAATGAGCAGTTCTTC. The full variable domain, its missing parts supplied by reference TRBV19 and TRBJ2-1, is DGGITQSPKYLFRKEGQNVTLSCEQNLNHDAMYWYRQDPGQGLRLIYYSQIVNDFQKGDIAEGYSVSREKKESFPLTVTSAQKNPTAFYLCASKEGRRTGAYNEQFFGPGTRLTVL.